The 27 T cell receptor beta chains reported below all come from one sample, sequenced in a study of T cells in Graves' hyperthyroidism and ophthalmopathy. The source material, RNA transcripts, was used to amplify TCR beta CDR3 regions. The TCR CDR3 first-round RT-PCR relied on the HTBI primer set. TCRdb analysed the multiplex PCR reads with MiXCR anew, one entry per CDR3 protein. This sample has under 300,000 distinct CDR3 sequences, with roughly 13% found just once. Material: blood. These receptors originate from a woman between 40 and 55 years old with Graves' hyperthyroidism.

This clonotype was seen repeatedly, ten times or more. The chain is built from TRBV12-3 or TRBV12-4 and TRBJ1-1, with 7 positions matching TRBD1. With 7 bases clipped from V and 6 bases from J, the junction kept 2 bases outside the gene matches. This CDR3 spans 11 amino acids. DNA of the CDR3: TGTGCCAGCACCGGGACAGCTGAAGCTTTCTTT. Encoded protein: CASTGTAEAFF.

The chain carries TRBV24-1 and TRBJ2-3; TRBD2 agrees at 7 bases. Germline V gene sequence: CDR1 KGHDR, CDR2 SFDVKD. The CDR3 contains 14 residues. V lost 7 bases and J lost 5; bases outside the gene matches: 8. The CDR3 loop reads CATSGAGAIDTQYF. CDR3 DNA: TGTGCCACCAGCGGGGCGGGAGCTATAGATACGCAGTATTTT.

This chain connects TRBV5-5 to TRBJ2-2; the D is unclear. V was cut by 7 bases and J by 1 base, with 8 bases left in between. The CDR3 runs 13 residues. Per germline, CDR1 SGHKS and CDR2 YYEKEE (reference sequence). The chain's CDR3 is CASFGENTGELFF. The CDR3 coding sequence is TGTGCCAGCTTTGGCGAGAACACCGGGGAGCTGTTTTTT.

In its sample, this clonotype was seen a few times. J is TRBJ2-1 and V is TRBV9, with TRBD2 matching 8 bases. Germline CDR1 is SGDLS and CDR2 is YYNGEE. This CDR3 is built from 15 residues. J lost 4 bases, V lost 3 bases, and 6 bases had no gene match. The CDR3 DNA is TGTGCCAGCAGCGCTACTAGCGGTAGTTACAATGAGCAGTTCTTC. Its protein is CASSATSGSYNEQFF.

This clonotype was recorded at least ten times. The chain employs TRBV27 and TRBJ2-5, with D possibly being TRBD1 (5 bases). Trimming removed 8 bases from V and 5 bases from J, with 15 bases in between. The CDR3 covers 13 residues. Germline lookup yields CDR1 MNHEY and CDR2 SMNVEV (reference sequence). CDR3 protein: CASGPVWGETQYF. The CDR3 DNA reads TGTGCCAGCGGACCGGTATGGGGCGAGACCCAGTACTTC.

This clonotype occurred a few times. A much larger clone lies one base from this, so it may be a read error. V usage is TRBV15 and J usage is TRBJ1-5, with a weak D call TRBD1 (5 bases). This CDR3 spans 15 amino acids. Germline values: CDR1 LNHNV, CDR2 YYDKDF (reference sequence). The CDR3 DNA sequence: TGTGCCGCCAGCAGGGTTAATGAGGGGAATCAGCCCCAGCATTTT. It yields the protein CAASRVNEGNQPQHF.

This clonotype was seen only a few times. The CDR3 loop reads CAWSSGKGKNIQYF. In nucleotides, the CDR3 is TGTGCCTGGAGTTCAGGGAAGGGCAAAAACATTCAGTACTTC. The rearrangement links TRBV30 to TRBJ2-4, with D possibly TRBD1 on 5 matching bases. The CDR3 length is 14 residues. The ends were cut back, 2 bases at V and 3 bases at J, with 11 bases in the middle. The germline V gene encodes CDR1 GTSNPN and CDR2 SVGIG (reference sequence).

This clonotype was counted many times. CDR3: CASSTTGQGTDTQYF. The CDR3 DNA sequence: TGTGCCAGCAGTACGACGGGACAGGGAACAGATACGCAGTATTTT. The rearrangement joins TRBV12-3 or TRBV12-4 to TRBJ2-3; 9 nucleotides align to TRBD1. The CDR3 consists of 15 residues. Trimming removed 5 bases from V and 3 bases from J; junction bases left unmatched: 6.

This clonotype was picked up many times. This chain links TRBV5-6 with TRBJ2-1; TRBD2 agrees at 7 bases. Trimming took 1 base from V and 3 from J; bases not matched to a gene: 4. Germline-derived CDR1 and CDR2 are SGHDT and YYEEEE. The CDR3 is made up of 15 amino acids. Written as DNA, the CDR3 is TGTGCCAGCAGCTTGTATGCGGGAGACTACAATGAGCAGTTCTTC. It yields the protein CASSLYAGDYNEQFF.

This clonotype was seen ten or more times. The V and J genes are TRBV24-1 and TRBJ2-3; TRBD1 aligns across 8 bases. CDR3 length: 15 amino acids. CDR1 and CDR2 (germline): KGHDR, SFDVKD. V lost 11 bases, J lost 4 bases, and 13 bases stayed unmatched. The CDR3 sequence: CAMNPGQERADTQYF. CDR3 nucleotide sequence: TGTGCCATGAACCCGGGACAGGAGCGGGCAGATACGCAGTATTTT.

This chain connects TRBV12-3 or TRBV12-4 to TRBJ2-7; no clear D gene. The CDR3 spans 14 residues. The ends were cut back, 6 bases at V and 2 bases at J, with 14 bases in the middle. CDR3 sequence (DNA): TGTGCCAGCAGCCTAACGGACGTAGCCTACGAGCAGTACTTC. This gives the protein CASSLTDVAYEQYF.

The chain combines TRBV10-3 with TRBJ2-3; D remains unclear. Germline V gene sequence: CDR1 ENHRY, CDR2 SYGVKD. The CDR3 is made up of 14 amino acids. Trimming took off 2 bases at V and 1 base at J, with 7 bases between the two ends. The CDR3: CAISEGGRTDTQYF. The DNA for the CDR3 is TGTGCCATCAGTGAGGGTGGCCGCACAGATACGCAGTATTTT.

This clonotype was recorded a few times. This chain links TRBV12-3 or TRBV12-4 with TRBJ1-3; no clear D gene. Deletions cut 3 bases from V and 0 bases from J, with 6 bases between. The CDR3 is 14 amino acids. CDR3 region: CASSFQSSGNTIYF. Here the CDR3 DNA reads TGTGCCAGCAGTTTCCAGAGCTCTGGAAACACCATATATTTT.

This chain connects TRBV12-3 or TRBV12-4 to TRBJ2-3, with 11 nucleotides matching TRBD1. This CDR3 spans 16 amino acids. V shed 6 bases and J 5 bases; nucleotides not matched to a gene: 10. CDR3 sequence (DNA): TGTGCCAGCAGGCCTACCGGGACAGGGGGAGGAGATACGCAGTATTTT. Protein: CASRPTGTGGGDTQYF.

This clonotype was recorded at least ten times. CDR3 sequence (DNA): TGCAGTGCTAGGGGTATGACAGTTACCTATGGCTACACCTTC. Protein sequence: CSARGMTVTYGYTF. The rearrangement uses TRBV20-1 and TRBJ1-2; D possibly corresponds to TRBD1 (5 bases). The V and J ends lost 3 bases and 4 bases respectively, with 15 bases between them. CDR3 length: 14 residues. Germline V gene data show CDR1 as DFQATT and CDR2 as SNEGSKA (reference sequence).

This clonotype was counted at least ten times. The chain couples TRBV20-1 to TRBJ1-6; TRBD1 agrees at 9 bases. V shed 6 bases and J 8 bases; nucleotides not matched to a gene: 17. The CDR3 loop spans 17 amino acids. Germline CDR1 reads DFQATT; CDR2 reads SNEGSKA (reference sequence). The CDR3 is CSANPGQGARGHSPLHF. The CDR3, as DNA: TGCAGTGCCAATCCGGGACAGGGTGCCCGGGGCCATTCACCCCTCCACTTT.

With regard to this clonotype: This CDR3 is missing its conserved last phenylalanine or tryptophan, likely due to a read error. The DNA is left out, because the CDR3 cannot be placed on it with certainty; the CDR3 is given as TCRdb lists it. The CDR3 spells CASRHRGLDEEYL. The genes are TRBV28 and TRBJ2-7; the table's D gene call, TRBD1, was not cross checked with the DNA. The germline CDR1 and CDR2 sequences are MDHEN and SYDVKM. The length of the CDR3 is 13 amino acids, counting both ends.

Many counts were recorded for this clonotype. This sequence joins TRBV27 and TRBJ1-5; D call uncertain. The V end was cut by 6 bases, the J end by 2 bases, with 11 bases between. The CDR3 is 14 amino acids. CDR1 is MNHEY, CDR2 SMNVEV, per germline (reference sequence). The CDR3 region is CASSGDSGNQPQHF. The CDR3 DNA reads TGTGCCAGCAGCGGGGATTCGGGCAATCAGCCCCAGCATTTT.

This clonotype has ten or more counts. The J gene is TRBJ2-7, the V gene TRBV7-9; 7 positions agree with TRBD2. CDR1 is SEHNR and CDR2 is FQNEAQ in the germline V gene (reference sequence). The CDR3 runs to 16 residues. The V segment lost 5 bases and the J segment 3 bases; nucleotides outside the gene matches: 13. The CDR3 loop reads CASSLDRLAANYEQYF. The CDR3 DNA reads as TGTGCCAGCAGCCTCGATCGGCTAGCGGCGAACTACGAGCAGTACTTC.

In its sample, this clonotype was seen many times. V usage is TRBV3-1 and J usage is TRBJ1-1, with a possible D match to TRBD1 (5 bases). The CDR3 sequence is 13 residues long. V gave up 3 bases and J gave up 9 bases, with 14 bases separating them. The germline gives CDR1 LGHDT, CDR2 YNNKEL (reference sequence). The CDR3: CASSHRGTDKAFF. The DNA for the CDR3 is TGTGCCAGCAGCCACAGAGGGACTGACAAAGCTTTCTTT.

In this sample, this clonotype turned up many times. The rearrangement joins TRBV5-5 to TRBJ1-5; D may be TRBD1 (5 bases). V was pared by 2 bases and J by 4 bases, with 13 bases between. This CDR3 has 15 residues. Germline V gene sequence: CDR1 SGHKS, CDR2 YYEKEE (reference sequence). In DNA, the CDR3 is TGTGCCAGCAGCTTCGACGGGGACGCAAATCAGCCCCAGCATTTT. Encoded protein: CASSFDGDANQPQHF.

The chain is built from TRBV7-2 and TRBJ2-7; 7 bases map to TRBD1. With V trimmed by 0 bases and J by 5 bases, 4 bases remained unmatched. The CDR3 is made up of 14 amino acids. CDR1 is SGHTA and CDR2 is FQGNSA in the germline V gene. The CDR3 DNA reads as TGTGCCAGCAGCTTAGCTCGAGGGGGCCACGAGCAGTACTTC. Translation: CASSLARGGHEQYF.

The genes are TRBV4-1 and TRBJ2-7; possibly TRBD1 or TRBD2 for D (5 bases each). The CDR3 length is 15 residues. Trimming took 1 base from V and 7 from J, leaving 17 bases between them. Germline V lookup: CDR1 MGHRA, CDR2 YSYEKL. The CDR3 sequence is CASSQVGRGVGEQYF. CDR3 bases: TGCGCCAGCAGCCAAGTCGGTAGGGGAGTTGGGGAGCAGTACTTC.

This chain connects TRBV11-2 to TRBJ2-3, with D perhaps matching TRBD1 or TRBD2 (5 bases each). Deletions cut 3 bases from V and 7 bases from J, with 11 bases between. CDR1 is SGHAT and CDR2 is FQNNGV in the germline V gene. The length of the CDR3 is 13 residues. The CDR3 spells CASSFSGLNTQYF. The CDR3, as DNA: TGTGCCAGCAGCTTTTCGGGGCTTAATACGCAGTATTTT.

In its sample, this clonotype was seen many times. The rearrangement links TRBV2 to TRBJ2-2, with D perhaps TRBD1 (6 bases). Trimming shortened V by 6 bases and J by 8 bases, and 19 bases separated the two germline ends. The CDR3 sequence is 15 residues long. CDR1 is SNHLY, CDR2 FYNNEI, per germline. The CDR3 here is CASRAWTDTVGELFF. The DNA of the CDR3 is TGTGCCAGCAGAGCTTGGACAGATACCGTGGGGGAGCTGTTTTTT. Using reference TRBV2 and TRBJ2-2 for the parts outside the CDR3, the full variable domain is EPEVTQTPSHQVTQMGQEVILRCVPISNHLYFYWYRQILGQKVEFLVSFYNNEISEKSEIFDDQFSVERPDGSNFTLKIRSTKLEDSAMYFCASRAWTDTVGELFFGEGSRLTVL.

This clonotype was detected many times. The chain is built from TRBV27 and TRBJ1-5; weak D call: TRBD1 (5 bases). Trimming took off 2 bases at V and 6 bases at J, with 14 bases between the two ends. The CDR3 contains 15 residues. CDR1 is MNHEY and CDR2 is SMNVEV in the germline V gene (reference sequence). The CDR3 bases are TGTGCCAGCAGTTTAGGTGTGGGGGGACGTCAGCCCCAGCATTTT. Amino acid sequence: CASSLGVGGRQPQHF.

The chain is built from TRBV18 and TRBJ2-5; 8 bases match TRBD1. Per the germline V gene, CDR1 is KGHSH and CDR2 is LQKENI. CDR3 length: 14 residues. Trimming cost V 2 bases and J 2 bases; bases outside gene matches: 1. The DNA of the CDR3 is TGTGCCAGCTCACCAACAGGGGGGCAAGAGACCCAGTACTTC. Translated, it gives CASSPTGGQETQYF. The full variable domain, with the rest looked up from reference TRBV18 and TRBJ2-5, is NAGVMQNPRHLVRRRGQEARLRCSPMKGHSHVYWYRQLPEEGLKFMVYLQKENIIDESGMPKERFSAEFPKEGPSILRIQQVVRGDSAAYFCASSPTGGQETQYFGPGTRLLVL.